This T cell receptor (beta chain) was retrieved from a study of beta chain features in type 1 diabetes. The V end lost 8 bases, the J end lost 6 bases, and 16 bases lay between the germline ends. Germline V gene lookup returns CDR1 SEHNR and CDR2 FQNEAQ (reference sequence). The CDR3 covers 14 residues. Investigators reverse transcribed all isolated RNA, so they sequenced expressed TCRB transcripts. Profiled with immunoSEQ multiplex PCR; TCRdb holds only in-frame clones, not every one. The sample has roughly 310,000 clones, around 10% seen once. This clone has just a few counts. The sample consisted of naive CD4+ T cells from blood. V usage is TRBV7-9 and J usage is TRBJ1-4, with a weak D call TRBD1 (5 bases). The clonotype comes from a woman aged 25 to 39 in good health. CDR3 in DNA: TGTGCCAGCGCCCAGGGATCGCTCGATGAAAAACTGTTTTTT. Its protein is CASAQGSLDEKLFF.